This TCR beta chain comes out of a study of molecular identifiers for immune sequencing clone quantification. Bulk TCR libraries used previously described methods and listed TCR primers. TCRdb used MiXCR to reprocess the PCR reads, holding one entry per CDR3 protein. The sample has about 640,000 distinct CDR3 sequences, 20% seen once; the top ten hold 0.85%. This clonotype was counted a few times. Germline lookup yields CDR1 SEHNR and CDR2 FQNEAQ (reference sequence). V was clipped by 4 bases and J by 1 base, with 11 bases between them. This CDR3 spans 14 amino acids. Sequenced sample: naive CD8+ T cells from blood, with Jurkat cell RNA spiked in. Subset of the sample: FACS-sorted CD8+CD4-CCR7+CD45RA+ naive T cells. The origin of this receptor is a human donor in good health. Some libraries in this study had Jurkat cell RNA spiked in. The chain links TRBV7-9 to TRBJ2-7, with TRBD2 as a possible D gene (5 bases). CDR3 in DNA: TGTGCCAGCAGCTCGGGGTGGGAGTCCTACGAGCAGTACTTC. This sequence encodes CASSSGWESYEQYF.